A selection of T cell receptor beta chains follows, all from one sample in a study of T-cell memory formation after mild COVID-19. TCRdb ran MiXCR on the 5' RACE reads and lists one entry per CDR3 protein. The sample includes under 300,000 distinct CDR3 sequences, roughly 15% of them seen just once. Sequencing input: PBMCs or a T cell subset sorted from them (not recorded which). Receptor source: a man aged 18 to 30 who had mild COVID-19 (a few samples of this study predate the infection). Cell type and time point are not known. Both conserved end residues are part of each CDR3. The order of the fields is clone size, D gene, J gene, V gene, CDR3 length, CDR3 protein, CDR3 DNA. The D gene is left open where the match is weak. Rows may omit the clone size; those that give it use once, few, many or a size class.

clone size: many; D gene: .; J gene: TRBJ2-4; V gene: TRBV12-3/TRBV12-4; CDR3 length: 16; CDR3 protein: CASSFRQILAKNIQYF; CDR3 DNA: TGTGCCAGCAGTTTCCGCCAGATTCTAGCCAAAAACATTCAGTACTTC
clone size: few; D gene: TRBD2; J gene: TRBJ2-3; V gene: TRBV12-3/TRBV12-4; CDR3 length: 15; CDR3 protein: CASSFERGVTDTQYF; CDR3 DNA: TGTGCCAGCAGTTTTGAGCGGGGGGTCACAGATACGCAGTATTTT
clone size: many; D gene: .; J gene: TRBJ2-3; V gene: TRBV29-1; CDR3 length: 13; CDR3 protein: CSVARQLTDTQYF; CDR3 DNA: TGCAGCGTTGCGAGACAGCTCACAGATACGCAGTATTTT
clone size: .; D gene: .; J gene: TRBJ2-1; V gene: TRBV12-3/TRBV12-4; CDR3 length: 14; CDR3 protein: CASSLMVSYNEQFF; CDR3 DNA: TGTGCCAGCAGTTTAATGGTCTCTTACAATGAGCAGTTCTTC
clone size: few; D gene: TRBD2; J gene: TRBJ2-3; V gene: TRBV7-6; CDR3 length: 18; CDR3 protein: CASSLEGQRGDRTDTQYF; CDR3 DNA: TGTGCCAGCAGCTTAGAAGGACAGCGGGGGGACCGCACAGATACGCAGTATTTT
clone size: .; D gene: .; J gene: TRBJ2-2; V gene: TRBV5-1; CDR3 length: 14; CDR3 protein: CASSFSPATGELFF; CDR3 DNA: TGCGCCAGCAGCTTCTCCCCAGCGACCGGGGAGCTGTTTTTT
clone size: .; D gene: .; J gene: TRBJ1-2; V gene: TRBV11-2; CDR3 length: 12; CDR3 protein: CASSLQVDGYTF; CDR3 DNA: TGTGCCAGCAGCTTACAGGTAGACGGCTACACCTTC
clone size: .; D gene: TRBD1; J gene: TRBJ2-3; V gene: TRBV5-1; CDR3 length: 16; CDR3 protein: CASSTGTGGFTDTQYF; CDR3 DNA: TGCGCCAGCAGCACAGGGACAGGGGGCTTCACAGATACGCAGTATTTT
clone size: .; D gene: TRBD1; J gene: TRBJ1-2; V gene: TRBV7-9; CDR3 length: 14; CDR3 protein: CASRGTGVVYGYTF; CDR3 DNA: TGTGCCAGCAGGGGGACAGGGGTCGTCTATGGCTACACCTTC
clone size: .; D gene: TRBD1; J gene: TRBJ2-5; V gene: TRBV5-1; CDR3 length: 15; CDR3 protein: CASSLVAGGVETQYF; CDR3 DNA: TGCGCCAGCAGCTTGGTGGCAGGGGGCGTAGAGACCCAGTACTTC
clone size: few; D gene: .; J gene: TRBJ1-2; V gene: TRBV21-1; CDR3 length: 17; CDR3 protein: CASLKGRIKRSVGGYTF; CDR3 DNA: TGTGCCAGCCTAAAGGGCCGCATTAAGAGGTCCGTTGGCGGCTACACCTTC
clone size: .; D gene: .; J gene: TRBJ2-5; V gene: TRBV28; CDR3 length: 12; CDR3 protein: CASRRQQETQYF; CDR3 DNA: TGTGCCAGCAGGCGACAGCAAGAGACCCAGTACTTC
clone size: .; D gene: .; J gene: TRBJ2-3; V gene: TRBV7-3; CDR3 length: 16; CDR3 protein: CASSLLGRYSTDTQYF; CDR3 DNA: TGTGCCAGCAGCTTACTCGGACGGTATAGCACAGATACGCAGTATTTT
clone size: .; D gene: TRBD1; J gene: TRBJ2-5; V gene: TRBV28; CDR3 length: 15; CDR3 protein: CASSLTGGRRQTQYF; CDR3 DNA: TGTGCCAGCAGTTTAACAGGGGGCCGGCGGCAGACCCAGTACTTC
clone size: few; D gene: .; J gene: TRBJ2-5; V gene: TRBV7-2; CDR3 length: 15; CDR3 protein: CASSFTVAPGETQYF; CDR3 DNA: TGTGCCAGCAGCTTTACCGTAGCTCCGGGGGAGACCCAGTACTTC
clone size: few; D gene: .; J gene: TRBJ2-2; V gene: TRBV18; CDR3 length: 16; CDR3 protein: CASSPRHLSNTGELFF; CDR3 DNA: TGTGCCAGCTCACCAAGGCACTTAAGTAACACCGGGGAGCTGTTTTTT
clone size: .; D gene: .; J gene: TRBJ1-6; V gene: TRBV3-1; CDR3 length: 14; CDR3 protein: CASSRILRSSPLHF; CDR3 DNA: TGTGCCAGCAGCCGGATTTTACGCTCCTCACCCCTCCACTTT
clone size: few; D gene: .; J gene: TRBJ2-6; V gene: TRBV5-1; CDR3 length: 14; CDR3 protein: CASASIGSTNVLTF; CDR3 DNA: TGCGCCAGCGCATCTATAGGGTCGACCAACGTCCTGACTTTC
clone size: few; D gene: .; J gene: TRBJ2-5; V gene: TRBV28; CDR3 length: 11; CDR3 protein: CASRAAATQYF; CDR3 DNA: TGTGCCAGCAGAGCCGCGGCGACCCAGTACTTC
clone size: few; D gene: .; J gene: TRBJ2-7; V gene: TRBV4-2; CDR3 length: 13; CDR3 protein: CASSQDTRDRQYF; CDR3 DNA: TGTGCCAGCAGCCAAGATACCAGGGATCGGCAGTACTTC
clone size: .; D gene: .; J gene: TRBJ2-7; V gene: TRBV7-6; CDR3 length: 14; CDR3 protein: CASSLGQSTYEQYF; CDR3 DNA: TGTGCCAGCAGCTTAGGACAGTCCACCTACGAGCAGTACTTC
clone size: many; D gene: .; J gene: TRBJ1-1; V gene: TRBV7-2; CDR3 length: 13; CDR3 protein: CASTGQRNTEAFF; CDR3 DNA: TGTGCCAGCACTGGACAGAGGAACACTGAAGCTTTCTTT
clone size: .; D gene: .; J gene: TRBJ1-5; V gene: TRBV6-1; CDR3 length: 15; CDR3 protein: CASSPLGPGNQPQHF; CDR3 DNA: TGTGCCAGCAGCCCCTTGGGGCCTGGCAATCAGCCCCAGCATTTT
clone size: once; D gene: TRBD1; J gene: TRBJ2-2; V gene: TRBV7-3; CDR3 length: 14; CDR3 protein: CASSKQGAVGELFF; CDR3 DNA: TGTGCCAGCAGCAAACAGGGGGCCGTCGGGGAGCTGTTTTTT